A single T cell receptor (beta chain) is shown here with its context. Its antigen remains unknown. CDR3 length equals 13 residues. Germline V gives CDR1 MDHEN, CDR2 SYDVKM. V lost 7 bases, J lost 2 bases, and 9 bases lay in between. The protocol was immunoSEQ multiplex PCR, while the TCRdb copy is restricted to in-frame clones and leaves out a portion. The sample consists of roughly 58,000 clones, 50% to 70% of them appearing once. These data come from a study of cytotoxic CD8 clonotypes in ibrutinib-treated CLL. Study observations and caveats: Treatment saw public clonotypes, which were uncommon, either contract or stay stable. Clonality increased at ibrutinib response, then returned toward baseline at progression.

Genomic DNA for TCR beta libraries, roughly 2 micrograms, came from cryopreserved PBMCs. This material consisted of PBMCs, taken at disease progression, from a patient treated with ibrutinib. This clonotype was obtained from a human donor with chronic lymphocytic leukemia. The V call is TRBV28, the J call TRBJ1-5, with D unclear. The CDR3 DNA is TGTGCCAGCAACACACTACGCAATCAGCCCCAGCATTTT. Amino acid sequence: CASNTLRNQPQHF.